Listed below are T cell receptor beta chains from one sample, sequenced in a study of T cells in Graves' hyperthyroidism and ophthalmopathy. TCRdb redid the calling of the multiplex PCR reads with MiXCR, one entry per CDR3 protein. The sample lists just under 750,000 distinct CDR3 sequences; 30% to 40% were seen once. The sample consisted of blood. The receptors were sampled from a woman in her thirties or forties with Graves' hyperthyroidism. The CDR3 runs from the conserved cysteine through the conserved F or W. Each record gives: D gene, J gene, CDR3 length, clone size, V gene, CDR3 protein, CDR3 DNA. The D gene is left open where the match is weak. Expanded clones get a size class; other rows say once, few or many, or leave the size out.

D gene: TRBD1; J gene: TRBJ2-2; CDR3 length: 15; clone size: many; V gene: TRBV10-3; CDR3 protein: CAISGDRWNTGELFF; CDR3 DNA: TGTGCCATCAGTGGGGACAGGTGGAACACCGGGGAGCTGTTTTTT
D gene: -; J gene: TRBJ2-2; CDR3 length: 15; clone size: -; V gene: TRBV5-1; CDR3 protein: CASSSGTMNTGELFF; CDR3 DNA: TGCGCCAGCAGCTCCGGGACAATGAACACCGGGGAGCTGTTTTTT
D gene: TRBD1; J gene: TRBJ2-7; CDR3 length: 16; clone size: few; V gene: TRBV7-9; CDR3 protein: CASSLARTGDPYEQYF; CDR3 DNA: TGTGCCAGCAGCTTAGCTCGGACAGGGGATCCCTACGAGCAGTACTTC
D gene: -; J gene: TRBJ2-7; CDR3 length: 15; clone size: few; V gene: TRBV6-5; CDR3 protein: CASSEVSVPPDEQYF; CDR3 DNA: TGTGCCAGCAGTGAGGTTTCGGTTCCGCCTGACGAGCAGTACTTC
D gene: TRBD2; J gene: TRBJ2-1; CDR3 length: 15; clone size: -; V gene: TRBV7-9; CDR3 protein: CASSIPGTRSNEQFF; CDR3 DNA: TGTGCCAGCAGCATTCCCGGGACTAGGTCTAATGAGCAGTTCTTC
D gene: -; J gene: TRBJ2-7; CDR3 length: 13; clone size: many; V gene: TRBV7-9; CDR3 protein: CASSFTGPYEQYF; CDR3 DNA: TGTGCCAGCAGCTTCACCGGGCCCTACGAGCAGTACTTC
D gene: TRBD1; J gene: TRBJ2-2; CDR3 length: 14; clone size: -; V gene: TRBV10-3; CDR3 protein: CAISDGTVTGELFF; CDR3 DNA: TGTGCCATCAGCGACGGGACAGTCACCGGGGAGCTGTTTTTT
D gene: TRBD1; J gene: TRBJ1-2; CDR3 length: 16; clone size: few; V gene: TRBV12-3/TRBV12-4; CDR3 protein: CASSLGQAQGYYGYTF; CDR3 DNA: TGTGCCAGCAGTTTGGGACAGGCCCAAGGGTACTATGGCTACACCTTC
D gene: -; J gene: TRBJ1-5; CDR3 length: 15; clone size: many; V gene: TRBV12-3/TRBV12-4; CDR3 protein: CASSFGAGGNQPQHF; CDR3 DNA: TGTGCCAGCAGTTTTGGGGCAGGGGGCAATCAGCCCCAGCATTTT
D gene: TRBD1; J gene: TRBJ1-2; CDR3 length: 17; clone size: -; V gene: TRBV24-1; CDR3 protein: CATSDFRPGQEGYGYTF; CDR3 DNA: TGTGCCACCAGTGATTTTCGGCCGGGACAGGAAGGTTATGGCTACACCTTC
D gene: -; J gene: TRBJ1-5; CDR3 length: 13; clone size: -; V gene: TRBV7-3; CDR3 protein: CASSLPGQETQHF; CDR3 DNA: TGTGCCAGCAGCTTACCGGGACAAGAGACCCAGCATTTT
D gene: -; J gene: TRBJ2-2; CDR3 length: 13; clone size: many; V gene: TRBV12-3/TRBV12-4; CDR3 protein: CASRQGNTGELFF; CDR3 DNA: TGTGCCAGCCGGCAGGGGAACACCGGGGAGCTGTTTTTT
D gene: TRBD1; J gene: TRBJ2-2; CDR3 length: 14; clone size: -; V gene: TRBV29-1; CDR3 protein: CSVAWDSYTGELFF; CDR3 DNA: TGCAGCGTTGCTTGGGACAGTTACACCGGGGAGCTGTTTTTT
D gene: -; J gene: TRBJ1-2; CDR3 length: 14; clone size: -; V gene: TRBV19; CDR3 protein: CASSTDSNNYGYTF; CDR3 DNA: TGTGCCAGTAGTACCGACAGCAATAACTATGGCTACACCTTC
D gene: -; J gene: TRBJ1-5; CDR3 length: 16; clone size: -; V gene: TRBV6-2/TRBV6-3; CDR3 protein: CASSDRVGAWGQPQHF; CDR3 DNA: TGTGCCAGCAGTGACCGTGTGGGAGCCTGGGGTCAGCCCCAGCATTTT
D gene: -; J gene: TRBJ1-2; CDR3 length: 13; clone size: -; V gene: TRBV28; CDR3 protein: CASSLIDYGGYTF; CDR3 DNA: TGTGCCAGCAGTTTGATTGACTACGGTGGCTACACCTTC
D gene: -; J gene: TRBJ1-2; CDR3 length: 10; clone size: -; V gene: TRBV30; CDR3 protein: CAWADYGYTF; CDR3 DNA: TGTGCCTGGGCGGACTATGGCTACACCTTC
D gene: -; J gene: TRBJ1-2; CDR3 length: 18; clone size: -; V gene: TRBV14; CDR3 protein: CASSQTPLYAGEDYGYTF; CDR3 DNA: TGTGCCAGCAGCCAGACCCCACTGTATGCCGGGGAGGACTATGGCTACACCTTC
D gene: -; J gene: TRBJ2-3; CDR3 length: 13; clone size: -; V gene: TRBV2; CDR3 protein: CASSGAAYNEQYF; CDR3 DNA: TGTGCCAGCAGTGGAGCGGCCTACAATGAGCAGTATTTT
D gene: TRBD2; J gene: TRBJ2-1; CDR3 length: 16; clone size: -; V gene: TRBV10-3; CDR3 protein: CAISESTSGRLNEQFF; CDR3 DNA: TGTGCCATCAGTGAGTCGACCAGCGGGAGGTTGAATGAGCAGTTCTTC
D gene: TRBD1; J gene: TRBJ2-7; CDR3 length: 11; clone size: once; V gene: TRBV5-4; CDR3 protein: CASGTGGEQYF; CDR3 DNA: TGTGCCAGTGGGACAGGGGGCGAGCAGTACTTC
D gene: TRBD1; J gene: TRBJ1-2; CDR3 length: 16; clone size: many; V gene: TRBV7-2; CDR3 protein: CASSLAYGRGNYGYTF; CDR3 DNA: TGTGCCAGCAGCTTAGCATACGGCAGGGGGAACTATGGCTACACCTTC
D gene: TRBD1; J gene: TRBJ2-5; CDR3 length: 15; clone size: -; V gene: TRBV20-1; CDR3 protein: CSARDNRGNGETQYF; CDR3 DNA: TGCAGTGCTAGAGATAACAGGGGGAACGGGGAGACCCAGTACTTC
D gene: TRBD1; J gene: TRBJ2-7; CDR3 length: 15; clone size: -; V gene: TRBV12-5; CDR3 protein: CASAISGQGAEEQYF; CDR3 DNA: TGTGCTAGTGCTATCTCAGGACAGGGGGCAGAAGAGCAGTACTTC
D gene: TRBD1; J gene: TRBJ1-5; CDR3 length: 14; clone size: few; V gene: TRBV29-1; CDR3 protein: CSVRGQGGNQPQHF; CDR3 DNA: TGCAGCGTTAGAGGCCAGGGGGGCAATCAGCCCCAGCATTTT
D gene: TRBD1; J gene: TRBJ1-1; CDR3 length: 17; clone size: many; V gene: TRBV10-3; CDR3 protein: CAIRYRDSGPRHTEAFF; CDR3 DNA: TGTGCCATCAGATACCGGGACAGCGGGCCTCGGCACACTGAAGCTTTCTTT
D gene: TRBD2; J gene: TRBJ2-2; CDR3 length: 15; clone size: -; V gene: TRBV7-2; CDR3 protein: CASRERGAGTGELFF; CDR3 DNA: TGTGCCAGCAGAGAGCGGGGGGCCGGCACCGGGGAGCTGTTTTTT
D gene: -; J gene: TRBJ1-2; CDR3 length: 10; clone size: -; V gene: TRBV29-1; CDR3 protein: CSAAGDGYTF; CDR3 DNA: TGCAGCGCCGCGGGAGATGGCTACACCTTC
D gene: TRBD1; J gene: TRBJ1-2; CDR3 length: 13; clone size: -; V gene: TRBV6-1; CDR3 protein: CASEIGQGSGYTF; CDR3 DNA: TGTGCCAGCGAGATCGGACAGGGAAGTGGCTACACCTTC
D gene: -; J gene: TRBJ2-2; CDR3 length: 15; clone size: -; V gene: TRBV20-1; CDR3 protein: CSARDPRVNTGELFF; CDR3 DNA: TGCAGTGCTAGAGATCCGCGGGTTAACACCGGGGAGCTGTTTTTT
D gene: TRBD1; J gene: TRBJ1-5; CDR3 length: 14; clone size: many; V gene: TRBV7-9; CDR3 protein: CASSLTGVNQPQHF; CDR3 DNA: TGTGCCAGCAGCCTCACAGGGGTAAATCAGCCCCAGCATTTT
D gene: TRBD1; J gene: TRBJ1-1; CDR3 length: 14; clone size: -; V gene: TRBV29-1; CDR3 protein: CSVERDREGSEAFF; CDR3 DNA: TGCAGCGTCGAGAGGGACAGGGAAGGTAGTGAAGCTTTCTTT
D gene: -; J gene: TRBJ2-1; CDR3 length: 14; clone size: -; V gene: TRBV12-3/TRBV12-4; CDR3 protein: CASSLGAGVYEQFF; CDR3 DNA: TGTGCCAGCAGTTTGGGGGCAGGGGTTTATGAGCAGTTCTTC
D gene: TRBD2; J gene: TRBJ2-2; CDR3 length: 15; clone size: -; V gene: TRBV20-1; CDR3 protein: CSAARLAGDTGELFF; CDR3 DNA: TGCAGTGCTGCAAGACTAGCGGGGGACACCGGGGAGCTGTTTTTT
D gene: -; J gene: TRBJ1-2; CDR3 length: 14; clone size: once; V gene: TRBV4-1; CDR3 protein: CASSQGGGARGYTF; CDR3 DNA: TGCGCCAGCAGCCAAGGTGGAGGGGCTAGGGGCTACACCTTC
D gene: -; J gene: TRBJ2-5; CDR3 length: 15; clone size: -; V gene: TRBV12-3/TRBV12-4; CDR3 protein: CASSGSGSGSETQYF; CDR3 DNA: TGTGCCAGCAGTGGGAGTGGTAGCGGTTCGGAGACCCAGTACTTC
D gene: -; J gene: TRBJ2-7; CDR3 length: 17; clone size: -; V gene: TRBV9; CDR3 protein: CASSETPDRSVPYEQYF; CDR3 DNA: TGTGCCAGCAGCGAGACCCCGGATCGTTCCGTGCCCTACGAGCAGTACTTC
D gene: -; J gene: TRBJ2-7; CDR3 length: 13; clone size: -; V gene: TRBV7-9; CDR3 protein: CASSSRWSYEQYF; CDR3 DNA: TGTGCCAGCAGCTCCCGCTGGTCCTACGAGCAGTACTTC
D gene: TRBD1; J gene: TRBJ2-2; CDR3 length: 16; clone size: many; V gene: TRBV24-1; CDR3 protein: CATSDLSGQGTGELFF; CDR3 DNA: TGTGCCACCAGTGATTTGTCGGGACAGGGGACCGGGGAGCTGTTTTTT
D gene: -; J gene: TRBJ2-5; CDR3 length: 13; clone size: few; V gene: TRBV6-5; CDR3 protein: CASSYSVIETQYF; CDR3 DNA: TGTGCCAGCAGTTACTCCGTTATAGAGACCCAGTACTTC
D gene: -; J gene: TRBJ1-1; CDR3 length: 13; clone size: -; V gene: TRBV10-2; CDR3 protein: CASRAGEDTEAFF; CDR3 DNA: TGCGCCAGCAGGGCAGGAGAGGACACTGAAGCTTTCTTT
D gene: -; J gene: TRBJ1-2; CDR3 length: 12; clone size: many; V gene: TRBV12-3/TRBV12-4; CDR3 protein: CASSFGGIGYTF; CDR3 DNA: TGTGCCAGCAGTTTCGGAGGGATCGGCTACACCTTC
D gene: -; J gene: TRBJ2-7; CDR3 length: 13; clone size: -; V gene: TRBV6-2/TRBV6-3; CDR3 protein: CASSYGRSNEQYF; CDR3 DNA: TGTGCCAGCAGTTACGGAAGGTCGAACGAGCAGTACTTC
D gene: -; J gene: TRBJ1-2; CDR3 length: 12; clone size: few; V gene: TRBV29-1; CDR3 protein: CSVVGTLYGYTF; CDR3 DNA: TGCAGCGTTGTCGGGACACTGTATGGCTACACCTTC
D gene: -; J gene: TRBJ1-2; CDR3 length: 14; clone size: -; V gene: TRBV29-1; CDR3 protein: CSVLTSPMKYGYTF; CDR3 DNA: TGCAGCGTGTTGACATCCCCCATGAAGTATGGCTACACCTTC
D gene: -; J gene: TRBJ2-7; CDR3 length: 14; clone size: once; V gene: TRBV7-9; CDR3 protein: CASSTAPGSYEQYF; CDR3 DNA: TGTGCCAGCTCCACTGCCCCGGGGAGCTACGAGCAGTACTTC
D gene: -; J gene: TRBJ2-7; CDR3 length: 15; clone size: few; V gene: TRBV2; CDR3 protein: CASSGYLGTSYEQYF; CDR3 DNA: TGTGCCAGCAGTGGCTATCTAGGTACTTCCTACGAGCAGTACTTC
D gene: TRBD1; J gene: TRBJ1-2; CDR3 length: 15; clone size: few; V gene: TRBV7-9; CDR3 protein: CASSFEKQGAYGYTF; CDR3 DNA: TGCGCCAGCAGCTTTGAGAAACAGGGGGCCTATGGCTACACCTTC
D gene: TRBD2; J gene: TRBJ2-5; CDR3 length: 17; clone size: -; V gene: TRBV5-8; CDR3 protein: CASSGLSTAGGQETQYF; CDR3 DNA: TGTGCCAGCAGCGGGCTTTCGACAGCGGGAGGCCAAGAGACCCAGTACTTC
D gene: -; J gene: TRBJ2-5; CDR3 length: 13; clone size: -; V gene: TRBV20-1; CDR3 protein: CSALETPAETQYF; CDR3 DNA: TGCAGTGCTTTAGAGACACCCGCAGAGACCCAGTACTTC
D gene: TRBD1; J gene: TRBJ1-1; CDR3 length: 14; clone size: -; V gene: TRBV7-9; CDR3 protein: CASSFQGALDEAFF; CDR3 DNA: TGTGCCAGCAGCTTTCAGGGGGCCCTAGATGAAGCTTTCTTT
D gene: TRBD1; J gene: TRBJ1-6; CDR3 length: 16; clone size: -; V gene: TRBV6-2/TRBV6-3; CDR3 protein: CASSLGVDRGNSPLHF; CDR3 DNA: TGTGCCAGCAGTTTGGGAGTAGACAGGGGTAATTCACCCCTCCACTTT
D gene: -; J gene: TRBJ1-1; CDR3 length: 15; clone size: -; V gene: TRBV29-1; CDR3 protein: CSHGLRGRVVSEAFF; CDR3 DNA: TGCAGCCATGGTCTTCGGGGGCGCGTTGTCTCTGAAGCTTTCTTT
D gene: -; J gene: TRBJ1-1; CDR3 length: 15; clone size: few; V gene: TRBV19; CDR3 protein: CASSPEGNYGTEAFF; CDR3 DNA: TGTGCCAGTAGTCCCGAGGGGAATTACGGCACTGAAGCTTTCTTT
D gene: TRBD1; J gene: TRBJ2-7; CDR3 length: 15; clone size: -; V gene: TRBV19; CDR3 protein: CASSTRQGETYEQYF; CDR3 DNA: TGTGCCAGTAGTACTAGACAGGGGGAGACCTACGAGCAGTACTTC
D gene: -; J gene: TRBJ1-5; CDR3 length: 20; clone size: many; V gene: TRBV5-6; CDR3 protein: CASSLDVTGTHRALEQPQHF; CDR3 DNA: TGTGCCAGCAGCTTGGATGTCACGGGGACACACCGAGCCCTCGAGCAGCCCCAGCATTTT
D gene: -; J gene: TRBJ1-5; CDR3 length: 14; clone size: many; V gene: TRBV19; CDR3 protein: CASSGGISNQPQHF; CDR3 DNA: TGTGCCAGTAGTGGGGGAATAAGCAATCAGCCCCAGCATTTT